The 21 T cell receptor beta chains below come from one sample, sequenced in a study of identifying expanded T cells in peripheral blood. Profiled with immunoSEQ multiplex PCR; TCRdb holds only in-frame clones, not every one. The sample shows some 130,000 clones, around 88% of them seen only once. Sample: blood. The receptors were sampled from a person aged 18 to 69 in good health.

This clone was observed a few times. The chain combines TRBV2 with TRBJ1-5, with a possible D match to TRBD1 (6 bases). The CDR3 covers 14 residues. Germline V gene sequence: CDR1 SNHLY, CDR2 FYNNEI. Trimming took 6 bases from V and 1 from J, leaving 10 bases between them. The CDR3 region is CASSYGQSNQPQHF. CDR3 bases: TGTGCCAGCAGCTACGGACAGAGCAATCAGCCCCAGCATTTT.

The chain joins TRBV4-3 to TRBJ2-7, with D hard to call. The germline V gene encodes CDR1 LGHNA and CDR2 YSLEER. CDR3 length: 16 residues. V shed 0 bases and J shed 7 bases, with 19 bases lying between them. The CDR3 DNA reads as TGCGCCAGCAGCCAAGAATTAACCCTCACACTTGGAGAGCAGTACTTC. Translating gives CASSQELTLTLGEQYF.

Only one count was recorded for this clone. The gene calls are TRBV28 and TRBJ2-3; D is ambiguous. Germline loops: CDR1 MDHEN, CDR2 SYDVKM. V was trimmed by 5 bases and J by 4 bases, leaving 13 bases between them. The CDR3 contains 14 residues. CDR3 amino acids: CASSQITYSDTQYF. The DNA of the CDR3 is TGTGCCAGCAGTCAAATAACGTATTCAGATACGCAGTATTTT.

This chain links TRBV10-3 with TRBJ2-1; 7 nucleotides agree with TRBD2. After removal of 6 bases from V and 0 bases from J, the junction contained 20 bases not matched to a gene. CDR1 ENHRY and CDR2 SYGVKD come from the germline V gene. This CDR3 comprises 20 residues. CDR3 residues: CAISKSSTGTTDSSYNEQFF. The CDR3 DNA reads TGTGCCATCAGCAAAAGCTCCACCGGGACTACTGATAGCTCCTACAATGAGCAGTTCTTC.

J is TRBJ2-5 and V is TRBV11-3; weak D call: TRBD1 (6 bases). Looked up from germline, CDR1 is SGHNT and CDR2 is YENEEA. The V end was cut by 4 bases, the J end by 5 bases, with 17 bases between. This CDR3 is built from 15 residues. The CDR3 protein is CASSSGRGEFETQYF. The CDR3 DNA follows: TGTGCCAGCAGCTCTGGCAGGGGAGAGTTTGAGACCCAGTACTTC. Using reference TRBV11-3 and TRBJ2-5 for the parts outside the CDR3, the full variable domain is EAGVVQSPRYKIIEKKQPVAFWCNPISGHNTLYWYLQNLGQGPELLIRYENEEAVDDSQLPKDRFSAERLKGVDSTLKIQPAELGDSAVYLCASSSGRGEFETQYFGPGTRLLVL.

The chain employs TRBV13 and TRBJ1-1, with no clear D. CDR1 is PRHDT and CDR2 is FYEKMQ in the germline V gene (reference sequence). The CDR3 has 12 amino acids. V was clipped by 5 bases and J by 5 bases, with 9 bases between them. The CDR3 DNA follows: TGTGCCAGCAGCCCGCGACTGACTGAAGCTTTCTTT. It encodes CASSPRLTEAFF.

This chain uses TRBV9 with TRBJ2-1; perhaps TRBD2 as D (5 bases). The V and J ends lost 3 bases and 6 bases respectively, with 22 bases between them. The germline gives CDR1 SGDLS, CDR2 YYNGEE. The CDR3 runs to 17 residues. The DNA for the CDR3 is TGTGCCAGCAGCGGACTCGGGGTTCATATTACGATCAATGAGCAGTTCTTC. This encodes CASSGLGVHITINEQFF.

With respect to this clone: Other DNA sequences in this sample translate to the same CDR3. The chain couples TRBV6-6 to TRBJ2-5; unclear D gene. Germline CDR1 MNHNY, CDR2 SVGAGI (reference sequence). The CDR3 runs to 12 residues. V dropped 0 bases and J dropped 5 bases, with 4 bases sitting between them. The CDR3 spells CASSYSGETQYF. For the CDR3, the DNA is TGTGCCAGCAGTTACTCAGGGGAGACCCAGTACTTC.

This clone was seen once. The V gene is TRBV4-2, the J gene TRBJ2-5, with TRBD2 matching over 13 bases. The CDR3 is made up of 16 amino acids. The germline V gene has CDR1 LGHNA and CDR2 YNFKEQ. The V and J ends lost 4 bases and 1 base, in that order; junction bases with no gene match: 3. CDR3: CASSLGTSGIQETQYF. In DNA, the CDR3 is TGTGCCAGCAGCCTCGGGACTAGCGGGATCCAAGAGACCCAGTACTTC.

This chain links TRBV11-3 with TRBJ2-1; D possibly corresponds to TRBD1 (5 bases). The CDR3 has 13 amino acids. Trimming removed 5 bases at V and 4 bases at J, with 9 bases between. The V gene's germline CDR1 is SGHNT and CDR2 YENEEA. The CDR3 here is CASSRNRYNEQFF. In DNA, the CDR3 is TGTGCCAGCAGCCGTAACAGGTACAATGAGCAGTTCTTC.

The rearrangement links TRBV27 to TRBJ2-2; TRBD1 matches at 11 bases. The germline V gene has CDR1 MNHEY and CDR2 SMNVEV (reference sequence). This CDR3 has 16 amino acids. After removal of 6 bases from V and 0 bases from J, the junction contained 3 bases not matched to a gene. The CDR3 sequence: CASRRDRGANTGELFF. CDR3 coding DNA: TGTGCCAGCAGGAGGGACAGGGGGGCGAACACCGGGGAGCTGTTTTTT.

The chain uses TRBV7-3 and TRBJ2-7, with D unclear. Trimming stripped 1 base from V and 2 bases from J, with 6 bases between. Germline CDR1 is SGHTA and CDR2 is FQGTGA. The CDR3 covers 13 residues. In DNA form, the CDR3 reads TGTGCCAGCAGCTTAAACCCAGCCTACGAGCAGTACTTC. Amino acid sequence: CASSLNPAYEQYF.

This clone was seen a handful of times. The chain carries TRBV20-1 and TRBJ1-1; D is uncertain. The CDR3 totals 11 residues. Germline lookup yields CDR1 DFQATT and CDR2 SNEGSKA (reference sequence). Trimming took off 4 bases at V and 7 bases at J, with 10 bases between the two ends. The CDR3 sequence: CSAIWVGEAFF. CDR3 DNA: TGCAGTGCTATTTGGGTCGGTGAAGCTTTCTTT.

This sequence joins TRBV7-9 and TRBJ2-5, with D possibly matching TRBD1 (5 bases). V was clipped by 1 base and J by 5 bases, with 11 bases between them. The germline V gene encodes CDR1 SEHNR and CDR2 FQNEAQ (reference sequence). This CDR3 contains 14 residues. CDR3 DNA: TGTGCCAGCAGCTTAGGAAGGGGATTCGAGACCCAGTACTTC. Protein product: CASSLGRGFETQYF. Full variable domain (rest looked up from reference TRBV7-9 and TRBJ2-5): DTGVSQNPRHKITKRGQNVTFRCDPISEHNRLYWYRQTLGQGPEFLTYFQNEAQLEKSRLLSDRFSAERPKGSFSTLEIQRTEQGDSAMYLCASSLGRGFETQYFGPGTRLLVL.

CDR3 in amino acids: CASSQIAGGDNEQFF. CDR3 bases: TGTGCCAGCAGCCAAATAGCGGGAGGCGACAATGAGCAGTTCTTC. The V gene is TRBV6-6, the J gene TRBJ2-1; TRBD2 aligns across 10 bases. The germline gives CDR1 MNHNY, CDR2 SVGAGI (reference sequence). The CDR3 consists of 15 residues. With V trimmed by 6 bases and J by 5 bases, 7 bases remained unmatched.

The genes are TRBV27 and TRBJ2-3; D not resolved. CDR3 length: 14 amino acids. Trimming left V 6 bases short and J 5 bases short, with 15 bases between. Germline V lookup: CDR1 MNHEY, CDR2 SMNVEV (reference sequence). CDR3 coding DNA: TGTGCCAGCAGGATAAGGTCGGGTCAAGATACGCAGTATTTT. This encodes CASRIRSGQDTQYF.

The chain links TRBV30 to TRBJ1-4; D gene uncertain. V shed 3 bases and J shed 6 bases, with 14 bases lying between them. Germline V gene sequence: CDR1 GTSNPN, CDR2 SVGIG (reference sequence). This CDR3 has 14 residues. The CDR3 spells CAWSRPDQDEKLFF. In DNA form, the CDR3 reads TGTGCCTGGAGCCGGCCGGACCAAGATGAAAAACTGTTTTTT.

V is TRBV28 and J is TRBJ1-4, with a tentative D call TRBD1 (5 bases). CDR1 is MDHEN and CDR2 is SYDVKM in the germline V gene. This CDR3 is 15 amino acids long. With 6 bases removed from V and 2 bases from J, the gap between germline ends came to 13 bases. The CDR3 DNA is TGTGCCAGCAGCACCGGGACGGCCACTAATGAAAAACTGTTTTTT. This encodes CASSTGTATNEKLFF. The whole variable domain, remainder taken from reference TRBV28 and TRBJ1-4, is DVKVTQSSRYLVKRTGEKVFLECVQDMDHENMFWYRQDPGLGLRLIYFSYDVKMKEKGDIPEGYSVSREKKERFSLILESASTNQTSMYLCASSTGTATNEKLFFGSGTQLSVL.

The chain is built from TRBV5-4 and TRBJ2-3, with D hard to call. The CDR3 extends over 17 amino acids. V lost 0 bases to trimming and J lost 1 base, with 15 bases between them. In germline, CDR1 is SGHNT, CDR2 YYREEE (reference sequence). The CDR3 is CASSLAATGRGTDTQYF. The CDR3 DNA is TGTGCCAGCAGCTTGGCGGCTACTGGAAGGGGCACAGATACGCAGTATTTT.

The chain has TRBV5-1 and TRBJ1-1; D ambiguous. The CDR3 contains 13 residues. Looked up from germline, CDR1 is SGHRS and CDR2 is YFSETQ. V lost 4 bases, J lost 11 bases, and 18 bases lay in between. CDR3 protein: CASSLDNMMIAFF. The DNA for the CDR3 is TGCGCCAGCAGCCTAGACAATATGATGATCGCTTTCTTT. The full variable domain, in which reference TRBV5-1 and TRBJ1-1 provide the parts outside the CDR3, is KAGVTQTPRYLIKTRGQQVTLSCSPISGHRSVSWYQQTPGQGLQFLFEYFSETQRNKGNFPGRFSGRQFSNSRSEMNVSTLELGDSALYLCASSLDNMMIAFFGQGTRLTVV.

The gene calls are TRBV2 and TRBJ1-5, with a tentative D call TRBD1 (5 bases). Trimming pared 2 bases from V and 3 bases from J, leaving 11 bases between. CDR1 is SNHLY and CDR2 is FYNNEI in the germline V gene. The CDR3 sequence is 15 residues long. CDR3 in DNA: TGTGCCAGCAGTGAAATGGGGGATGCCAATCAGCCCCAGCATTTT. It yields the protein CASSEMGDANQPQHF.